The 14 T cell receptor beta chains given below trace back to one sample, sequenced in a study of T-cell memory formation after mild COVID-19. TCRdb fed the 5' RACE reads into MiXCR, producing one record per CDR3 protein. The sample includes 350,000 to 500,000 distinct CDR3 sequences, 20% of them seen just once. The sequencing sample was made of PBMCs or a T cell subset sorted from them (not recorded which). Receptor source: an adult woman who had mild COVID-19 (a few samples of this study predate the infection). Cell type and time point are not known.

This clonotype was counted ten times or more. J is TRBJ2-3 and V is TRBV5-1, with a weak D call TRBD2 (7 bases). V lost 0 bases and J lost 1, with 15 bases in between. Germline CDR1 is SGHRS and CDR2 is YFSETQ. The CDR3 consists of 17 residues. The CDR3: CASSLASGGAGTDTQYF. The CDR3 nucleotides read TGCGCCAGCAGCTTGGCATCGGGGGGCGCTGGCACAGATACGCAGTATTTT.

The chain joins TRBV4-1 to TRBJ1-5; the match to TRBD1 covers 10 bases. Germline V gene data show CDR1 as MGHRA and CDR2 as YSYEKL. This CDR3 comprises 16 residues. V lost 0 bases to trimming and J lost 7 bases; unmatched junction nucleotides: 6. This CDR3 reads CASSQDPGTGVQPQHF. CDR3 DNA: TGCGCCAGCAGCCAAGACCCCGGGACAGGGGTCCAGCCCCAGCATTTT.

J is TRBJ1-2 and V is TRBV11-2; TRBD1 aligns across 9 bases. The trim removed 5 bases at V and 6 bases at J, leaving 7 bases unmatched. The CDR3 spans 14 residues. Germline CDR1 and CDR2: SGHAT and FQNNGV. The DNA of the CDR3 is TGTGCCAGCAGCCACCGAGGGACAGGGAATGGCTACACCTTC. This translates into CASSHRGTGNGYTF.

V and J are TRBV29-1 and TRBJ1-1; D not resolved. CDR1 is SQVTM and CDR2 is ANQGSEA in the germline V gene. This CDR3 region has 12 residues. Trimming pared 3 bases from V and 1 base from J, leaving 6 bases between. DNA for the CDR3: TGCAGCGTTGACCGGGAGAACACTGAAGCTTTCTTT. Protein sequence: CSVDRENTEAFF. The whole variable domain, remainder taken from reference TRBV29-1 and TRBJ1-1, is SAVISQKPSRDICQRGTSLTIQCQVDSQVTMMFWYRQQPGQSLTLIATANQGSEATYESGFVIDKFPISRPNLTFSTLTVSNMSPEDSSIYLCSVDRENTEAFFGQGTRLTVV.

This clonotype was seen a few times. This chain joins TRBV6-2 or TRBV6-3 and TRBJ2-7; no definite D call. CDR3 length: 15 amino acids. Germline CDR1 is MNHEY and CDR2 is SVGEGT. Trimming removed 6 bases at V and 1 base at J, with 16 bases between. CDR3 amino acids: CASSPPNYNSYEQYF. The CDR3 coding sequence is TGTGCCAGCAGCCCGCCCAACTACAATTCCTACGAGCAGTACTTC.

The V gene is TRBV4-1, the J gene TRBJ1-5; 9 bases line up with TRBD1. This CDR3 region has 16 residues. In germline, CDR1 is MGHRA, CDR2 YSYEKL. V lost 1 base to trimming and J lost 6 bases; unmatched junction nucleotides: 7. The CDR3 DNA sequence: TGCGCCAGCAGCCAAGCCACAGGGGGCGGGAGTCAGCCCCAGCATTTT. It yields the protein CASSQATGGGSQPQHF.

As regards this clonotype: One junction end disagrees with the germline gene, perhaps due to a read error. V and J are TRBV4-2 and TRBJ2-7; TRBD2 is a possible D gene (6 bases). The CDR3 loop spans 16 amino acids. CDR1 is LGHNA and CDR2 is YNFKEQ in the germline V gene. The CDR3 DNA sequence: TGTGCCAGCAGGCAAGATAGGAGGGGCCGTTACTACGAGCAGTACTTC. Translated, it gives CASRQDRRGRYYEQYF.

The chain carries TRBV11-2 and TRBJ2-1; the D call may be TRBD1 or TRBD2 (5 bases each). This CDR3 contains 12 residues. Deletions cut 0 bases from V and 14 bases from J, with 11 bases between. Germline CDR1 is SGHAT and CDR2 is FQNNGV. The DNA of the CDR3 is TGTGCCAGCAGCTTAGATCGGGGCGAGAAGTTCTTC. Translation: CASSLDRGEKFF.

This clonotype was seen a handful of times. This rearrangement joins TRBV7-2 to TRBJ2-1; either TRBD1 or TRBD2 may supply D (7 bases each). The CDR3 covers 15 residues. V gave up 3 bases and J gave up 6 bases, with 15 bases separating them. Germline values: CDR1 SGHTA, CDR2 FQGNSA. CDR3 amino acids: CASSLGRGRGNEQFF. CDR3 coding DNA: TGTGCCAGCAGCTTGGGGAGGGGGCGAGGCAATGAGCAGTTCTTC.

This clonotype was observed a handful of times. This chain connects TRBV24-1 to TRBJ1-1, with D possibly matching TRBD1 (6 bases). The CDR3 spans 14 residues. V lost 8 bases, J lost 3 bases, and 15 bases lay in between. The germline V gene has CDR1 KGHDR and CDR2 SFDVKD. CDR3 nucleotides: TGTGCCACCACTCTACAGGGATTCGACACTGAAGCTTTCTTT. Translation gives CATTLQGFDTEAFF.

V usage is TRBV24-1 and J usage is TRBJ2-5, with a tentative D call TRBD2 (6 bases). Germline V gives CDR1 KGHDR, CDR2 SFDVKD. The length of the CDR3 is 13 residues. V shed 7 bases and J shed 3 bases, with 11 bases lying between them. The CDR3 nucleotides read TGTGCCACCAGCCGACCGGGGGAAGAGACCCAGTACTTC. Its protein is CATSRPGEETQYF.

This clonotype was picked up a small number of times. The chain combines TRBV4-2 with TRBJ2-5; 11 positions agree with TRBD2. Germline V lookup: CDR1 LGHNA, CDR2 YNFKEQ. Germline trimming cut 4 bases from V and 3 bases from J; bases unmatched to any gene: 10. The CDR3 runs 17 residues. The CDR3 reads CASSPQPKGLAEETQYF. The CDR3 bases are TGTGCCAGCAGCCCTCAGCCCAAGGGACTAGCGGAAGAGACCCAGTACTTC.

This clonotype was seen at least ten times. This sequence joins TRBV12-3 or TRBV12-4 and TRBJ1-2, with a weak D call TRBD1 (6 bases). The CDR3 covers 13 residues. Trimming removed 6 bases at V and 5 bases at J, with 13 bases between. CDR3 protein: CASSVGQGYGYTF. Here the CDR3 DNA reads TGTGCCAGCAGCGTCGGGCAGGGGTATGGCTACACCTTC.

This clonotype was seen at least ten times. V and J are TRBV6-5 and TRBJ2-5, with 8 positions matching TRBD1. From germline, CDR1 is MNHEY and CDR2 SVGAGI. CDR3 length equals 17 residues. Unmatched junction bases numbered 14, after V lost 8 bases and J lost 0 bases. This chain's CDR3 is CASAGTGLSSYQETQYF. The CDR3 region has the DNA TGTGCCAGCGCCGGGACAGGCCTTTCTTCTTACCAAGAGACCCAGTACTTC.